These T cell receptor beta chains were read from a single sample in a study of T cell responses to AZD1222 COVID-19 vaccine. Libraries were prepared by immunoSEQ multiplex PCR; TCRdb keeps only in-frame clonotypes and omits some of them. The table includes about 120,000 clones, approximately 93% detected once. The material sequenced was peripheral blood, taken on day 0 of AZD1222 vaccination. Receptor source: an adult in good health. Each CDR3 is given with its conserved first and last residue. D genes are given only for firm matches. Clone sizes are given selectively: once, few, many, or a class where the clone is expanded.

clone_size: -
j_call: TRBJ2-5
d_call: -
v_call: TRBV12-3/TRBV12-4
cdr3_aa: CASSLGREKTQYF
cdr3_nt: TGTGCCAGCAGTTTAGGCAGAGAAAAGACCCAGTACTTC

clone_size: -
j_call: TRBJ1-4
d_call: -
v_call: TRBV10-3
cdr3_aa: CAISESDQPGEKLFF
cdr3_nt: TGTGCCATCAGTGAGTCGGACCAACCGGGGGAAAAACTGTTTTTT

clone_size: once
j_call: TRBJ1-4
d_call: -
v_call: TRBV5-4
cdr3_aa: CASSLGGANEKLFF
cdr3_nt: TGTGCCAGCAGCTTGGGGGGGGCTAATGAAAAACTGTTTTTT

clone_size: -
j_call: TRBJ2-7
d_call: -
v_call: TRBV19
cdr3_aa: CASSIDRGYEQYF
cdr3_nt: TGTGCCAGTAGTATCGATAGGGGCTACGAGCAGTACTTC

clone_size: -
j_call: TRBJ2-1
d_call: -
v_call: TRBV5-4
cdr3_aa: CASSLRAQSYNEQFF
cdr3_nt: TGTGCCAGCAGCTTACGGGCACAGTCCTACAATGAGCAGTTCTTC

clone_size: -
j_call: TRBJ2-5
d_call: TRBD2
v_call: TRBV9
cdr3_aa: CASSVGRGEETQYF
cdr3_nt: TGTGCCAGCAGCGTAGGGCGGGGGGAAGAGACCCAGTACTTC

clone_size: -
j_call: TRBJ1-2
d_call: -
v_call: TRBV7-8
cdr3_aa: CASSPEQGRAYGYTF
cdr3_nt: TGTGCCAGCAGCCCGGAACAGGGCAGGGCCTATGGCTACACCTTC

clone_size: -
j_call: TRBJ1-4
d_call: TRBD1
v_call: TRBV11-2
cdr3_aa: CASSLEAGGDEKLFF
cdr3_nt: TGTGCCAGCAGCTTAGAAGCAGGGGGTGATGAAAAACTGTTTTTT

clone_size: few
j_call: TRBJ1-4
d_call: -
v_call: TRBV30
cdr3_aa: CAWGFNRLFF
cdr3_nt: TGTGCCTGGGGCTTCAATCGACTGTTTTTT

clone_size: -
j_call: TRBJ2-7
d_call: -
v_call: TRBV7-3
cdr3_aa: CASSPDGDQQYF
cdr3_nt: TGTGCCAGCAGCCCGGACGGAGACCAGCAGTACTTC

clone_size: -
j_call: TRBJ2-1
d_call: -
v_call: TRBV12-5
cdr3_aa: CASGPRGASVGNEQFF
cdr3_nt: TGTGCTAGTGGTCCACGGGGGGCCTCCGTCGGCAATGAGCAGTTCTTC

clone_size: -
j_call: TRBJ2-2
d_call: -
v_call: TRBV6-5
cdr3_aa: CASSYSRTVATGELFF
cdr3_nt: TGTGCCAGCAGTTACTCTCGGACAGTAGCAACCGGGGAGCTGTTTTTT

clone_size: -
j_call: TRBJ2-7
d_call: TRBD1
v_call: TRBV19
cdr3_aa: CASMGGGTGQNEQYF
cdr3_nt: TGTGCCAGTATGGGAGGCGGGACAGGGCAGAACGAGCAGTACTTC

clone_size: -
j_call: TRBJ1-1
d_call: -
v_call: TRBV6-5
cdr3_aa: CASRLAQSGKTEAFF
cdr3_nt: TGTGCCAGCAGGCTAGCACAATCGGGAAAAACTGAAGCTTTCTTT

clone_size: -
j_call: TRBJ1-3
d_call: -
v_call: TRBV19
cdr3_aa: CASTRSTGNTIYF
cdr3_nt: TGTGCCAGTACGCGTTCAACTGGAAACACCATATATTTT

clone_size: -
j_call: TRBJ1-1
d_call: -
v_call: TRBV7-2
cdr3_aa: CASSLVVRNTEAFF
cdr3_nt: TGTGCCAGCAGCTTAGTTGTAAGGAACACTGAAGCTTTCTTT

clone_size: -
j_call: TRBJ1-4
d_call: -
v_call: TRBV28
cdr3_aa: CAALGRGFEKLFF
cdr3_nt: TGTGCCGCCCTGGGCAGGGGCTTCGAAAAACTGTTTTTT

clone_size: once
j_call: TRBJ1-4
d_call: TRBD1
v_call: TRBV11-2
cdr3_aa: CASSRDRRNEKLFF
cdr3_nt: TGTGCCAGCAGCCGGGACAGGCGTAATGAAAAACTGTTTTTT

clone_size: -
j_call: TRBJ1-1
d_call: -
v_call: TRBV6-2/TRBV6-3
cdr3_aa: CASSSSFQGLAFF
cdr3_nt: TGTGCCAGCAGTTCATCTTTTCAGGGTTTGGCTTTCTTT

clone_size: -
j_call: TRBJ2-3
d_call: -
v_call: TRBV10-3
cdr3_aa: CAISESGDTQYF
cdr3_nt: TGTGCCATCAGTGAGTCAGGTGATACGCAGTATTTT

clone_size: -
j_call: TRBJ1-4
d_call: TRBD1
v_call: TRBV4-1
cdr3_aa: CASSQESTDRGEKLFF
cdr3_nt: TGCGCCAGCAGCCAAGAGAGCACGGACAGGGGTGAAAAACTGTTTTTT

clone_size: few
j_call: TRBJ1-4
d_call: -
v_call: TRBV3-1/TRBV3-2
cdr3_aa: CASSQAKTVQLNEKLFF
cdr3_nt: TGTGCCAGCAGCCAAGCCAAGACAGTACAATTGAATGAAAAACTGTTTTTT